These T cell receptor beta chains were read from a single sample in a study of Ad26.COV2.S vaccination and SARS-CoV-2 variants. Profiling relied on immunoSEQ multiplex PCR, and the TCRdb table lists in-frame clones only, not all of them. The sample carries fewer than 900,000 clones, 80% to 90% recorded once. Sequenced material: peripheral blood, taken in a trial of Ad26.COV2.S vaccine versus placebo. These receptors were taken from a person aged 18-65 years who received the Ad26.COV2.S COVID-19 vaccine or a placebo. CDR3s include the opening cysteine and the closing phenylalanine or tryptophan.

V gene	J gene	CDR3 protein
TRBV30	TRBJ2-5	CAWGRLLEVKTQYF
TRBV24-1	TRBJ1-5	CATSRTRGQPQHF
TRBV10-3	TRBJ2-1	CAISEGGGLYNEQFF
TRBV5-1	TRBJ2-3	CASSLRQRDTQYF
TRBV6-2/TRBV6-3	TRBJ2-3	CASSYSSQGPDTQYF
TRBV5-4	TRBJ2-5	CASGPTSAGWETQYF
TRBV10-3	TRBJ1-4	CAISASPQTGPNEKLFF
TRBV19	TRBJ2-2	CASSNREVAGRTGELFF
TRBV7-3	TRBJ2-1	CASSLAVPSYNEQFF
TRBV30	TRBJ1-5	CAWSTVSNQPQHF
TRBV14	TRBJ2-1	CASSQGAGGAHNEQFF
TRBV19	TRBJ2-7	CASSIYNSGGSYEQYF
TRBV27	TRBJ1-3	CASSHTGDGNTIYF
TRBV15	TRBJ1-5	CATSRPDGNQPQHF
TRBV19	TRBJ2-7	CASRLSGGGTPYEQYF
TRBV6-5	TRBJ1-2	CASGTGVNYGYTF
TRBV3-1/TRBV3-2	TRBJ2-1	CASSYGQGPRFF
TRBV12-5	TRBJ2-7	CASSPPGGRSEQYF
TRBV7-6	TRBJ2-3	CASSLAAGGPTDTQYF
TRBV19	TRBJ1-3	CASTQHLGNTIYF
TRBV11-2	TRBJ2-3	CASSPGTSTDTQYF
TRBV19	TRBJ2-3	CASSQDPTDTQYF
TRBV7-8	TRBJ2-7	CASSPPGIEQYF
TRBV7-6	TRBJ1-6	CASSLAGDNSPLHF
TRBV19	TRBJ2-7	CASSPGQIEQYF
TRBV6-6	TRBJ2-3	CASSYSRGTDTQYF
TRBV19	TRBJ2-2	CASTSGDGELFF
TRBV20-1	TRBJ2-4	CSASWRINIQYF
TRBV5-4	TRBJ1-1	CASSLVAGGTEAFF
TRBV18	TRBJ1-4	CASSTGTNEKLFF
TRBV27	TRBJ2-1	CASSLSAGIYEQFF
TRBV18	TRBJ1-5	CASSPRQGDQPQHF
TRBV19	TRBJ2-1	CASSFIRAEQFF
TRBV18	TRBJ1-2	CASSPTTENYGYTF
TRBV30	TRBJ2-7	CAWSVLGGYEQYF
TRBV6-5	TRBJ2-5	CASSYPGRERETQYF
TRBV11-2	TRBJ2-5	CASSLEASLETQYF
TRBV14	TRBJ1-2	CASSQGRAPGYTF
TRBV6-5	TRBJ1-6	CASSYWGMGNSPLHF
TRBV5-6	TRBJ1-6	CASSLDRGRSNSPLHF
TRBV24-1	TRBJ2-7	CATSEGGSSYEQYF
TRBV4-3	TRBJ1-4	CASSQDMGGELFF
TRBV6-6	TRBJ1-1	CASSYIQGSEAFF
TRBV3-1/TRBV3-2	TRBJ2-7	CASSRPPDEQYF
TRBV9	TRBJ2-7	CASSPGQGLSAEQYF
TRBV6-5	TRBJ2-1	CASSYSGGSSYNEQFF
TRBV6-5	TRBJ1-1	CASSTPTALDTEAFF
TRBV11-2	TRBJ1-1	CASSLGGPEAFF
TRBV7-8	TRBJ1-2	CASSSSRQGPPSYGYTF
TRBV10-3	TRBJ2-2	CAISVWENTGELFF
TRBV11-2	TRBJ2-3	CASSIRGQGDTDTQYF
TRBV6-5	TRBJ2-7	CASSFSGRGQYF
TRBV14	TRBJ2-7	CASSLRGAGAYEQYF
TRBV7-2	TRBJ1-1	CASSFLRATEAFF
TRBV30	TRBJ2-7	CAWADIPYEQYF
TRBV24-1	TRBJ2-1	CATSDPEREWDNEQFF
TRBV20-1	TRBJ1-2	CSARVGHF
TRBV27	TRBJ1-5	CASSSRPGGQSNQPQHF
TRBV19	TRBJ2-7	CASSPRGLNYEQYF